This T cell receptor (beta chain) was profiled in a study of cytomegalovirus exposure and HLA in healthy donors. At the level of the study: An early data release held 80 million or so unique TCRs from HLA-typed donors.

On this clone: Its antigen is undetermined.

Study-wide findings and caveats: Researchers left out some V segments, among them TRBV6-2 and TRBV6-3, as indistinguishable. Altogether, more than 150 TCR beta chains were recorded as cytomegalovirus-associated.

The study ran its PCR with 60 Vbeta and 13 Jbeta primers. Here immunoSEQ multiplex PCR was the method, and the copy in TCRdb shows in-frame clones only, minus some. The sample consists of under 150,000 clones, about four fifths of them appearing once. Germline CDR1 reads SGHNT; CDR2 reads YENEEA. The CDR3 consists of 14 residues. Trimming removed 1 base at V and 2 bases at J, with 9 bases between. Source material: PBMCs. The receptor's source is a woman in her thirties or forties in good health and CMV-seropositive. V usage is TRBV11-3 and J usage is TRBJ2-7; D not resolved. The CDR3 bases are TGTGCCAGCAGCTTAGCCCCAGGCCCCTACGAGCAGTACTTC. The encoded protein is CASSLAPGPYEQYF. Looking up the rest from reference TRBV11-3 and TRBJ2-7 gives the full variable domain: EAGVVQSPRYKIIEKKQPVAFWCNPISGHNTLYWYLQNLGQGPELLIRYENEEAVDDSQLPKDRFSAERLKGVDSTLKIQPAELGDSAVYLCASSLAPGPYEQYFGPGTRLTVT.